One sample yielded the 28 T cell receptor beta chains listed below, sequenced in a study of CD8+ T cells in alopecia areata. Treatment described: oral pan-JAK inhibitor, 5-10 mg twice daily. Following extraction, RNA underwent reverse transcription to cDNA, which served as the sequencing template. Some clones are missing from TCRdb's copy, which holds only in-frame ones; the method was immunoSEQ multiplex PCR. Of about 200,000 clones in the sample, roughly 60% were seen once. The specimen comprised CD4+ T cells sorted from blood, sampled at week 24, from a patient treated with tofacitinib. The source is a human donor with alopecia areata.

This clone appeared a few times. The chain combines TRBV6-5 with TRBJ1-4; D ambiguous. The germline V gene encodes CDR1 MNHEY and CDR2 SVGAGI. This CDR3 region has 14 residues. V lost 3 bases and J 6 bases, leaving 11 bases between the germline ends. The CDR3: CASSYRLDHEKLFF. Written as DNA, the CDR3 is TGTGCCAGCAGTTATCGCCTAGATCATGAAAAACTGTTTTTT.

This clone was counted only a few times. The rearrangement links TRBV10-3 to TRBJ2-2; 7 bases are a match to TRBD1. V shed 2 bases and J 1 base; nucleotides not matched to a gene: 1. Germline assignment: CDR1 ENHRY and CDR2 SYGVKD. CDR3 length: 15 amino acids. The CDR3 sequence: CAISERGLNTGELFF. DNA of the CDR3: TGTGCCATCAGTGAGAGGGGGCTGAACACCGGGGAGCTGTTTTTT.

V usage is TRBV6-5 and J usage is TRBJ2-3; TRBD1 aligns across 9 bases. The ends lost 4 bases at V and 6 bases at J; junction bases unmatched: 5. This CDR3 comprises 14 residues. CDR1 and CDR2 (germline): MNHEY, SVGAGI. In nucleotides, the CDR3 is TGTGCCAGCAGTTGGGACAGGGAGGCCGATACGCAGTATTTT. It is translated as CASSWDREADTQYF.

V gene TRBV2 combines with J gene TRBJ2-1; TRBD2 agrees at 9 bases. The germline V gene has CDR1 SNHLY and CDR2 FYNNEI. The CDR3 sequence is 15 residues long. With V trimmed by 6 bases and J by 0 bases, 3 bases remained unmatched. In nucleotides, the CDR3 is TGTGCCAGCAGGGTGACTAGCGGCTCCTACAATGAGCAGTTCTTC. Translating it yields CASRVTSGSYNEQFF.

The chain uses TRBV7-9 and TRBJ1-3, with a tentative D call TRBD1 (5 bases). V lost 3 bases and J 0 bases, leaving 9 bases between the germline ends. The germline CDR1 and CDR2 sequences are SEHNR and FQNEAQ (reference sequence). This CDR3 spans 15 amino acids. The CDR3 bases are TGTGCCAGCAGCTTGGGGCAGCTCTCTGGAAACACCATATATTTT. This gives the protein CASSLGQLSGNTIYF.

The CDR3, as DNA: TGTGCCAGCAGTAGGACAGGGGGTGTGTATGGCTACACCTTC. Translating it yields CASSRTGGVYGYTF. This chain joins TRBV27 and TRBJ1-2, with 10 positions matching TRBD1. Trimming cost V 5 bases and J 5 bases; bases outside gene matches: 5. The germline gives CDR1 MNHEY, CDR2 SMNVEV (reference sequence). This CDR3 is 14 amino acids long.

The sample holds one count of this clone. The chain recombines TRBV2 with TRBJ1-2; the D gene is possibly TRBD1 (5 bases). Germline lookup yields CDR1 SNHLY and CDR2 FYNNEI. The CDR3 is 13 residues long. Trimming left V 3 bases short and J 4 bases short, with 9 bases between. The CDR3 DNA follows: TGTGCCAGCAGTGATCAGGGCGGCTATGGCTACACCTTC. It codes for CASSDQGGYGYTF.

In its sample, this clone was seen a few times. The J gene is TRBJ2-3, the V gene TRBV7-7; 7 bases are shared with TRBD1. Trimming removed 5 bases from V and 3 bases from J; junction bases left unmatched: 5. The CDR3 covers 14 residues. Germline lookup yields CDR1 SSHAT and CDR2 FNYEAQ (reference sequence). This CDR3 reads CASSETGETDTQYF. The DNA of the CDR3 is TGTGCCAGCAGCGAAACAGGGGAGACAGATACGCAGTATTTT.

The J gene is TRBJ2-3, the V gene TRBV7-2, with D perhaps TRBD2 (5 bases). CDR1 and CDR2 from the germline V gene are SGHTA and FQGNSA. This CDR3 is 14 amino acids long. V lost 5 bases to trimming and J lost 2 bases, with 11 bases between them. CDR3 nucleotide sequence: TGTGCCAGCAGCCCGATCGGGGTCACAGATACGCAGTATTTT. It translates to CASSPIGVTDTQYF.

The chain recombines TRBV5-6 with TRBJ2-1, with TRBD2 as a possible D gene (5 bases). Germline CDR1 and CDR2: SGHDT and YYEEEE. This CDR3 region has 14 residues. Trimming pared 3 bases from V and 8 bases from J, leaving 15 bases between. CDR3 bases: TGTGCCAGCAGCTCCGAGGTGGACTTCCATGAGCAGTTCTTC. It translates to CASSSEVDFHEQFF.

This chain connects TRBV9 to TRBJ2-5, with 7 positions matching TRBD1. Germline V lookup: CDR1 SGDLS, CDR2 YYNGEE. This CDR3 comprises 14 residues. J lost 4 bases, V lost 3 bases, and 6 bases had no gene match. The CDR3 sequence: CASSETGVGETQYF. The CDR3 nucleotides are TGTGCCAGCAGCGAAACAGGGGTAGGAGAGACCCAGTACTTC.

The rearrangement links TRBV29-1 to TRBJ2-5; 10 bases align to TRBD2. Germline CDR1 reads SQVTM; CDR2 reads ANQGSEA. The CDR3 consists of 16 residues. V shed 4 bases, J shed 0 bases, and the junction held 8 bases outside the gene matches. The CDR3 sequence is CSVARLAGENQETQYF. The CDR3 coding sequence is TGCAGCGTTGCCCGTCTAGCGGGGGAGAACCAAGAGACCCAGTACTTC.

This chain joins TRBV11-1 and TRBJ2-3, with 9 bases aligning to TRBD2. This CDR3 contains 16 residues. The germline V gene encodes CDR1 SGHAT and CDR2 FQDESV (reference sequence). Trimming cost V 3 bases and J 4 bases; bases outside gene matches: 8. Here the CDR3 DNA reads TGTGCCAGCAGCTTTATCGGTAGCGGGAGTCCAGATACGCAGTATTTT. Protein product: CASSFIGSGSPDTQYF.

The V and J genes are TRBV28 and TRBJ2-5; D is perhaps TRBD1 or TRBD2 (5 bases each). There are 13 residues in the CDR3. V gave up 5 bases and J gave up 4 bases, with 11 bases separating them. Germline loops: CDR1 MDHEN, CDR2 SYDVKM. CDR3 protein: CASSLQRGETQYF. CDR3 DNA: TGTGCCAGCAGTCTACAGAGGGGAGAGACCCAGTACTTC.

This clone was found a few times. The chain joins TRBV7-3 to TRBJ2-3, with D perhaps TRBD2 (5 bases). Trimming shortened V by 4 bases and J by 10 bases, and 15 bases separated the two germline ends. CDR1 and CDR2 from the germline V gene are SGHTA and FQGTGA. This CDR3 contains 13 residues. The CDR3 loop is CASSSFPSPPQYF. The DNA for the CDR3 is TGTGCCAGCAGCTCCTTCCCTAGCCCCCCGCAGTATTTT.

The chain links TRBV6-5 to TRBJ1-2, with TRBD1 identical over 7 bases. The CDR3 runs 13 residues. V trimming: 5 bases; J trimming: 4 bases; junction bases outside the gene matches: 4. Germline CDR1 reads MNHEY; CDR2 reads SVGAGI. CDR3 sequence reads: CASSTGVSYGYTF. CDR3 DNA: TGTGCCAGCAGTACAGGGGTCTCCTATGGCTACACCTTC.

The V call is TRBV7-2, the J call TRBJ1-5; a possible D gene is TRBD1 (5 bases). Germline-derived CDR1 and CDR2 are SGHTA and FQGNSA. V shed 5 bases and J shed 8 bases, with 10 bases lying between them. This CDR3 spans 12 amino acids. The CDR3 nucleotides are TGTGCCAGCAGCCTCCCGACAGAGCCCCAGCATTTT. Translating it yields CASSLPTEPQHF.

The rearrangement joins TRBV7-2 to TRBJ1-5; D possibly corresponds to TRBD1 (5 bases). The CDR3 loop spans 14 amino acids. CDR1 SGHTA and CDR2 FQGNSA come from the germline V gene. V was shortened by 0 bases and J by 4 bases, with 7 bases between the two germline ends. CDR3 in amino acids: CASSLAHRNQPQHF. As DNA, the CDR3 is TGTGCCAGCAGCTTAGCGCACAGGAATCAGCCCCAGCATTTT.

In its sample, this clone was seen a few times. V usage is TRBV5-6 and J usage is TRBJ1-1; TRBD1 is a possible D gene (5 bases). Trimming shortened V by 2 bases and J by 4 bases, and 12 bases separated the two germline ends. Germline CDR1 and CDR2: SGHDT and YYEEEE. CDR3 length equals 14 residues. The CDR3 coding sequence is TGTGCCAGCAGCTTCGATGGGCAGGGCACTGAAGCTTTCTTT. It translates to CASSFDGQGTEAFF.

The chain links TRBV14 to TRBJ1-1, with D maybe TRBD1 (5 bases). Per the germline V gene, CDR1 is SGHDN and CDR2 is FVKESK. The CDR3 has 16 amino acids. Trimming cost V 3 bases and J 0 bases, with 14 bases left between them. The CDR3 loop is CASSQRWTSMNTEAFF. The CDR3 nucleotides are TGTGCCAGCAGCCAGAGATGGACATCTATGAACACTGAAGCTTTCTTT.

This chain uses TRBV15 with TRBJ1-5; no definite D call. V lost 5 bases and J lost 5, with 16 bases in between. The germline gives CDR1 LNHNV, CDR2 YYDKDF (reference sequence). The CDR3 has 15 amino acids. Here the CDR3 reads CATSGPDGYYQPQHF. Written as DNA, the CDR3 is TGTGCCACCAGCGGCCCCGACGGGTACTATCAGCCCCAGCATTTT.

In its sample, this clone was seen once. The chain joins TRBV2 to TRBJ2-6; no definite D call. Germline CDR1 is SNHLY and CDR2 is FYNNEI. CDR3 length equals 14 residues. V was cut by 5 bases and J by 0 bases, with 5 bases left in between. CDR3 residues: CASSTLSGANVLTF. The CDR3 DNA follows: TGTGCCAGCAGTACCCTCTCTGGGGCCAACGTCCTGACTTTC.

A few counts support this clone. The chain is built from TRBV7-8 and TRBJ1-6; D not certain. The CDR3 totals 15 residues. Trimming shortened V by 2 bases and J by 5 bases, and 10 bases separated the two germline ends. Germline loops: CDR1 SGHVS, CDR2 FQNEAQ. This CDR3 reads CASSLYTADNSPLHF. The CDR3, as DNA: TGTGCCAGCAGCTTATACACGGCGGATAATTCACCCCTCCACTTT.

This clone appeared a single time. This chain uses TRBV5-1 with TRBJ1-2, with D uncertain. V lost 4 bases, J lost 4 bases, and 14 bases lay in between. Germline V CDR1 and CDR2: SGHRS, YFSETQ. This CDR3 spans 14 amino acids. CDR3 in DNA: TGCGCCAGCAGCCTGATACAGCGGACCTATGGCTACACCTTC. It codes for CASSLIQRTYGYTF. The full variable domain, in which reference TRBV5-1 and TRBJ1-2 provide the parts outside the CDR3, is KAGVTQTPRYLIKTRGQQVTLSCSPISGHRSVSWYQQTPGQGLQFLFEYFSETQRNKGNFPGRFSGRQFSNSRSEMNVSTLELGDSALYLCASSLIQRTYGYTFGSGTRLTVV.

The chain links TRBV2 to TRBJ1-1; TRBD1 is a possible D gene (6 bases). Trimming left V 6 bases short and J 1 base short, with 15 bases between. CDR1 is SNHLY, CDR2 FYNNEI, per germline. CDR3 length: 15 amino acids. The CDR3 bases are TGTGCCAGCAGGATCGAACAGGGCTCGAACACTGAAGCTTTCTTT. Translation gives CASRIEQGSNTEAFF.

This chain uses TRBV2 with TRBJ2-5, with 12 nucleotides matching TRBD2. This CDR3 is built from 17 residues. Germline loops: CDR1 SNHLY, CDR2 FYNNEI. Trimming took 5 bases from V and 2 from J; bases not matched to a gene: 9. In DNA, the CDR3 is TGTGCCAGCAGTCCGGGACTAGCGGGCGGGCTACAAGAGACCCAGTACTTC. Translated, it gives CASSPGLAGGLQETQYF.

This chain links TRBV9 with TRBJ2-2, with D unresolved. The length of the CDR3 is 13 residues. CDR1 and CDR2 from the germline V gene are SGDLS and YYNGEE. Trimming took 5 bases from V and 1 from J, leaving 6 bases between them. CDR3 DNA sequence: TGTGCCAGCAGTCGGAAGAACACCGGGGAGCTGTTTTTT. It specifies CASSRKNTGELFF.

The DNA of the CDR3 is TGTGCCAGCAGTGAAGACAGGGGAACAGAGACCCAGTACTTC. It encodes CASSEDRGTETQYF. The chain combines TRBV6-4 with TRBJ2-5, with 8 nucleotides matching TRBD1. V gave up 3 bases and J gave up 4 bases; unmatched junction bases: 4. The CDR3 covers 14 residues. CDR1 and CDR2 (germline): MRHNA, SNTAGT.